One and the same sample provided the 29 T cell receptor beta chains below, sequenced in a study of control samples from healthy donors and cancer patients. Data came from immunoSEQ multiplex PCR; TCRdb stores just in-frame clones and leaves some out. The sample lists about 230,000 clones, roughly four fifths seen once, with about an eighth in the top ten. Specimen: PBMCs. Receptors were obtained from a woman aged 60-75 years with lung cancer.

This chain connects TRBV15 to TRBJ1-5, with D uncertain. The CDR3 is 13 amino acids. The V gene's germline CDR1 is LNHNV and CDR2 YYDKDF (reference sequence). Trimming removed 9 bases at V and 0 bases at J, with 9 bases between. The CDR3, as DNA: TGTGCCACGAGTTTTCTTAGCAATCAGCCCCAGCATTTT. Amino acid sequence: CATSFLSNQPQHF.

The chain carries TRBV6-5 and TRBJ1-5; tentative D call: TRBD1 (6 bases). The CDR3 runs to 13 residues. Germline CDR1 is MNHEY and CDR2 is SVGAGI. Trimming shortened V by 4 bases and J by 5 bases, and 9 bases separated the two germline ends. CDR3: CASSWAGDQPQHF. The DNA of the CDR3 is TGTGCCAGCAGTTGGGCAGGGGATCAGCCCCAGCATTTT.

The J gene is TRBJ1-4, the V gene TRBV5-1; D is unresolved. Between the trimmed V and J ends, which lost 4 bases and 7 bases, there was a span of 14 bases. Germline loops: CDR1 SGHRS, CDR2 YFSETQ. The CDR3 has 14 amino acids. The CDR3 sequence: CASSNGVVSEKLFF. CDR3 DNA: TGCGCCAGCAGCAACGGGGTGGTTAGTGAAAAACTGTTTTTT.

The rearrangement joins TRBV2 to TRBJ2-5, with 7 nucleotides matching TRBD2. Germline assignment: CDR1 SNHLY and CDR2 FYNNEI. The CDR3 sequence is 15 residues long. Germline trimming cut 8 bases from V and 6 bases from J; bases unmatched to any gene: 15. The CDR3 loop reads CASVRGEGEGKTQYF. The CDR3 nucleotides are TGTGCCAGCGTACGGGGGGAAGGGGAGGGGAAGACCCAGTACTTC.

This CDR3 reads CASSPMPMETQYF. CDR3 DNA: TGTGCCAGCAGCCCGATGCCAATGGAGACCCAGTACTTC. The chain joins TRBV7-2 to TRBJ2-5, with no clear D. The CDR3 is 13 amino acids. Trimming removed 5 bases from V and 5 bases from J, with 12 bases in between. In germline, CDR1 is SGHTA, CDR2 FQGNSA.

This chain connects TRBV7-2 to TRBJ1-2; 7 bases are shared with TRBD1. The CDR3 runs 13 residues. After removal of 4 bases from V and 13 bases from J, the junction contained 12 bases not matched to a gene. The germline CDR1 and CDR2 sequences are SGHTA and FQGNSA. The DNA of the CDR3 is TGTGCCAGCAGCTACACGGCCACAGGGGCCGGCACCTTC. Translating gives CASSYTATGAGTF. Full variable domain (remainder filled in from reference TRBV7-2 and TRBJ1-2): GAGVSQSPSNKVTEKGKDVELRCDPISGHTALYWYRQSLGQGLEFLIYFQGNSAPDKSGLPSDRFSAERTGGSVSTLTIQRTQQEDSAVYLCASSYTATGAGTFGSGTRLTVV.

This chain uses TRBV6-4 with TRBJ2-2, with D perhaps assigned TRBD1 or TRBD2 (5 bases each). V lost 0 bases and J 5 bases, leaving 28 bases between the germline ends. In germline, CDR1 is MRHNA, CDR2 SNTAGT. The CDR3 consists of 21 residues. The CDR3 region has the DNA TGTGCCAGCAGTGACTCACCAATTAAAGCCCGGGACCCTACTTCGACCGGGGAGCTGTTTTTT. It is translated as CASSDSPIKARDPTSTGELFF.

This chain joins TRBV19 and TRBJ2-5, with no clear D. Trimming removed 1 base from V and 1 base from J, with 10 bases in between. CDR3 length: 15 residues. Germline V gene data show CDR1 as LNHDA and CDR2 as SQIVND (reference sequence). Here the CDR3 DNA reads TGTGCCAGTAGTATAGGTGTGGGGATCCAAGAGACCCAGTACTTC. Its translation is CASSIGVGIQETQYF.

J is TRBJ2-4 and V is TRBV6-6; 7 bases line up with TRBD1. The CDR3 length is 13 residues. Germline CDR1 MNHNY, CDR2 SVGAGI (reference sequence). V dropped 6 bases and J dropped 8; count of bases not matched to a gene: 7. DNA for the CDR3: TGTGCCAGCAGAGCCGGGACAGAGGACATTCAGTACTTC. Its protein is CASRAGTEDIQYF.

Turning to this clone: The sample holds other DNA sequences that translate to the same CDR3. Written as DNA, the CDR3 is TGCGCCAGCAGCTTGCGGACAGGGAACACCGGGGAGCTGTTTTTT. It encodes CASSLRTGNTGELFF. The gene calls are TRBV5-1 and TRBJ2-2; TRBD1 agrees at 7 bases. The CDR3 covers 15 residues. The junction had 1 base not matched to a gene; V was cut back by 1 base and J by 1 base. Looked up from germline, CDR1 is SGHRS and CDR2 is YFSETQ.

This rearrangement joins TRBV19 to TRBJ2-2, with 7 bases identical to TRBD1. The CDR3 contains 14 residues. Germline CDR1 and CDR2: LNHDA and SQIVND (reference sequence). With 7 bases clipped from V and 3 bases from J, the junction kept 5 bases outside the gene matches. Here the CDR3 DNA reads TGTGCCAGTAACGGCAGGGGGTACACCGGGGAGCTGTTTTTT. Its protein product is CASNGRGYTGELFF. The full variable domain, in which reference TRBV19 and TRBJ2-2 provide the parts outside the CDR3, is DGGITQSPKYLFRKEGQNVTLSCEQNLNHDAMYWYRQDPGQGLRLIYYSQIVNDFQKGDIAEGYSVSREKKESFPLTVTSAQKNPTAFYLCASNGRGYTGELFFGEGSRLTVL.

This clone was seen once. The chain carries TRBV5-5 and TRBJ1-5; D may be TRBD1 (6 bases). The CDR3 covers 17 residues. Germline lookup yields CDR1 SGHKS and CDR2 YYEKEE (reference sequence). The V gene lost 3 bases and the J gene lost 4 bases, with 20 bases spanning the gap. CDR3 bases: TGTGCCAGCAGCTCGGGTAGTCAGGGGTCTTGGAATCAGCCCCAGCATTTT. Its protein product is CASSSGSQGSWNQPQHF. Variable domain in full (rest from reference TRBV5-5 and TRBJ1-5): DAGVTQSPTHLIKTRGQQVTLRCSPISGHKSVSWYQQVLGQGPQFIFQYYEKEERGRGNFPDRFSARQFPNYSSELNVNALLLGDSALYLCASSSGSQGSWNQPQHFGDGTRLSIL.

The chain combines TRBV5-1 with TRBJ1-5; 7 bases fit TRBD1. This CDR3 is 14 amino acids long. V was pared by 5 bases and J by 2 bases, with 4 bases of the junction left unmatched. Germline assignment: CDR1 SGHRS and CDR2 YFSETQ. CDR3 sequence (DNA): TGCGCCAGCAGACCCGACAGGGGCAATCAGCCCCAGCATTTT. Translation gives CASRPDRGNQPQHF.

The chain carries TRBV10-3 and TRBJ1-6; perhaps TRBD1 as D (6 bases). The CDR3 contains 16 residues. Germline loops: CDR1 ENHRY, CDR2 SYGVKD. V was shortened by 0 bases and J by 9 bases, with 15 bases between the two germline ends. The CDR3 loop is CAISESGQGMSSPLHF. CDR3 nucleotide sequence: TGTGCCATCAGTGAGTCAGGGCAGGGGATGAGTTCACCCCTCCACTTT.

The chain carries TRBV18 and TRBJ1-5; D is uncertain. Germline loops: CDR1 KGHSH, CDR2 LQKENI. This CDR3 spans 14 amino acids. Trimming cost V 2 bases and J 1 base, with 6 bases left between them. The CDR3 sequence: CASSPSGSNQPQHF. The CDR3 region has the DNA TGTGCCAGCTCACCATCTGGGAGCAATCAGCCCCAGCATTTT.

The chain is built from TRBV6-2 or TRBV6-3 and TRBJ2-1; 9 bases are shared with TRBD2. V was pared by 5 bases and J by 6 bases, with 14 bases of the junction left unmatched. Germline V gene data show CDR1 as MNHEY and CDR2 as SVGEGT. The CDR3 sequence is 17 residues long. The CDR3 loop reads CASSPNLAGAIPNEQFF. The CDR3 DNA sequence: TGTGCCAGCAGTCCCAATTTAGCGGGAGCCATCCCCAATGAGCAGTTCTTC.

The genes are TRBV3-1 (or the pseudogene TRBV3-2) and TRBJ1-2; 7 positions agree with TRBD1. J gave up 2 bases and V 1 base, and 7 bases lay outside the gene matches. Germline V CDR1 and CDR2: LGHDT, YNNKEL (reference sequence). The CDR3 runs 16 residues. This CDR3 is CASSQAGGTGNYGYTF. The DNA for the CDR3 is TGTGCCAGCAGCCAAGCAGGGGGTACAGGGAACTATGGCTACACCTTC.

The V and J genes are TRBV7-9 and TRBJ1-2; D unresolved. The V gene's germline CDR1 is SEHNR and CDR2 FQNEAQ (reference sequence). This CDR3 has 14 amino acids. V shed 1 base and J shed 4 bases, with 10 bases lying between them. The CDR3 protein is CASSLGEGRYGYTF. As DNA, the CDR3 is TGTGCCAGCAGCTTAGGGGAGGGCCGCTATGGCTACACCTTC.

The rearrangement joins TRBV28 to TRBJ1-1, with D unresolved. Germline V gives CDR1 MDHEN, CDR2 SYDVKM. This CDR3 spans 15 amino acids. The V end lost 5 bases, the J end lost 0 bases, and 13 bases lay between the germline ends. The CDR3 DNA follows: TGTGCCAGCAGTCCCCACCGCACGGTGAACACTGAAGCTTTCTTT. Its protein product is CASSPHRTVNTEAFF.

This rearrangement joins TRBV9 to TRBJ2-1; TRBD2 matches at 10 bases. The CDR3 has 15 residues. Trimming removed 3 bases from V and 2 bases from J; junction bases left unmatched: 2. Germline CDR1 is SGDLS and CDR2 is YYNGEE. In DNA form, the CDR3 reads TGTGCCAGCAGCGAAGCGGGGGGGCCCTACAATGAGCAGTTCTTC. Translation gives CASSEAGGPYNEQFF.

CDR3 sequence: CAWSVRGDYNEQFF. CDR3 nucleotide sequence: TGTGCCTGGAGTGTCCGAGGGGATTACAATGAGCAGTTCTTC. V and J are TRBV30 and TRBJ2-1; perhaps D is TRBD1 or TRBD2 (5 bases each). Germline CDR1 is GTSNPN and CDR2 is SVGIG (reference sequence). This CDR3 spans 14 amino acids. Trimming removed 0 bases at V and 4 bases at J, with 10 bases between.

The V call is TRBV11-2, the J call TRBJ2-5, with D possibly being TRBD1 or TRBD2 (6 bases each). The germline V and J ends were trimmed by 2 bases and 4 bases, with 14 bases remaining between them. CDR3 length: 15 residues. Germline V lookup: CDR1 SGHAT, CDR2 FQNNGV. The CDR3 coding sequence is TGTGCCAGCAGCTTATATCGGGGGCAAGGAGAGACCCAGTACTTC. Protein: CASSLYRGQGETQYF.

This CDR3 is CASSPIGVSYGYTF. CDR3 nucleotides: TGTGCCAGCAGCCCGATCGGGGTTTCCTATGGCTACACCTTC. The genes are TRBV9 and TRBJ1-2; D is unclear. Germline V gives CDR1 SGDLS, CDR2 YYNGEE. Trimming cost V 4 bases and J 4 bases, with 14 bases left between them. CDR3 length: 14 residues.

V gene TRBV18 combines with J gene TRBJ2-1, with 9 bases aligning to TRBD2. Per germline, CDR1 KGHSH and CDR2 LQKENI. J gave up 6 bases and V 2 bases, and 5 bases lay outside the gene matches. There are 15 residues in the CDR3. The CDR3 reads CASSPIAGVGNEQFF. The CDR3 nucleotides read TGTGCCAGCTCACCAATAGCGGGAGTGGGCAATGAGCAGTTCTTC. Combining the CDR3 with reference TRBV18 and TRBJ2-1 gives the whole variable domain NAGVMQNPRHLVRRRGQEARLRCSPMKGHSHVYWYRQLPEEGLKFMVYLQKENIIDESGMPKERFSAEFPKEGPSILRIQQVVRGDSAAYFCASSPIAGVGNEQFFGPGTRLTVL.

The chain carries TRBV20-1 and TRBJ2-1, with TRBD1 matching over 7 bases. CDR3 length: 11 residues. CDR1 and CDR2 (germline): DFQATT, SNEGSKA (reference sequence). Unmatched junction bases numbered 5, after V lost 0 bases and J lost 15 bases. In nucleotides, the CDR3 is TGCAGTGCTAGAGAAGGGACAGTGATGTTCTTC. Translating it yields CSAREGTVMFF.

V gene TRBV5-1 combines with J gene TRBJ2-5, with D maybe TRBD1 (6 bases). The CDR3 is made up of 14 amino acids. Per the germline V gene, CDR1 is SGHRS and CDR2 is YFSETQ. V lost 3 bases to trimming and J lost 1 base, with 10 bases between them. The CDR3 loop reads CASSYTGFQETQYF. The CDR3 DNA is TGCGCCAGCAGCTATACAGGGTTCCAAGAGACCCAGTACTTC.

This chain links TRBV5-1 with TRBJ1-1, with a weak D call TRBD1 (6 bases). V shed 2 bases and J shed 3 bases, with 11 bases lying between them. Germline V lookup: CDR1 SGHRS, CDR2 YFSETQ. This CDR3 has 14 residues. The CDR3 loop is CASSLSGVDTEAFF. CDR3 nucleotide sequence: TGCGCCAGCAGCTTATCAGGGGTGGACACTGAAGCTTTCTTT.

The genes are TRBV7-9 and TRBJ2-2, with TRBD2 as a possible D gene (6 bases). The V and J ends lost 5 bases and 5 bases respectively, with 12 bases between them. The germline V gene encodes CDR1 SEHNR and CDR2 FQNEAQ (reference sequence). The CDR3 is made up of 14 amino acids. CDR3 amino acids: CASSGGSKTGELFF. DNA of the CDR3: TGTGCCAGCAGCGGAGGGTCTAAGACCGGGGAGCTGTTTTTT.

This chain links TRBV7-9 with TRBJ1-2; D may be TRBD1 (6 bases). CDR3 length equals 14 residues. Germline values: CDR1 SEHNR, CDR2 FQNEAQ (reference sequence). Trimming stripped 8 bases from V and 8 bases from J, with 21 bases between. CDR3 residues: CASRGRRGSLGYTF. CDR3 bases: TGTGCCAGCCGGGGGCGGCGGGGGTCCCTCGGCTACACCTTC.